These 6 T cell receptor beta chains share one sample of origin, sequenced in a study of T cells after posttransplantation cyclophosphamide. Assay used: immunoSEQ multiplex PCR; TCRdb lists only in-frame clones, some missing. This sample includes under 50,000 clones with no singletons; its ten biggest clones take up about 4.2%. Sample: PBMCs. The receptors derive from a woman aged 50 to 65 in good health and a related stem cell transplant donor.

This clone was counted at least ten times. The CDR3 sequence is CASSFSAGRDEQFF. For the CDR3, the DNA is TGCGCCAGCAGCTTCTCAGCAGGGAGGGATGAGCAGTTCTTC. The chain joins TRBV5-1 to TRBJ2-1, with 7 bases identical to TRBD2. Germline V gene sequence: CDR1 SGHRS, CDR2 YFSETQ. The CDR3 covers 14 residues. With 2 bases clipped from V and 8 bases from J, the junction kept 7 bases outside the gene matches. The full variable domain, rest sourced from reference TRBV5-1 and TRBJ2-1, is KAGVTQTPRYLIKTRGQQVTLSCSPISGHRSVSWYQQTPGQGLQFLFEYFSETQRNKGNFPGRFSGRQFSNSRSEMNVSTLELGDSALYLCASSFSAGRDEQFFGPGTRLTVL.

This clone was recorded many times. The chain employs TRBV2 and TRBJ1-1; 8 bases fit TRBD1. The CDR3 loop spans 20 amino acids. CDR1 and CDR2 from the germline V gene are SNHLY and FYNNEI. V was pared by 5 bases and J by 7 bases, with 27 bases of the junction left unmatched. CDR3 DNA: TGTGCCAGCAGTCCATGGACAGGGTTGCAACCAGTAGGACCCGTGTTTGAAGCTTTCTTT. It specifies CASSPWTGLQPVGPVFEAFF.

Ten or more counts support this clone. This chain uses TRBV9 with TRBJ2-7, with D maybe TRBD1 (6 bases). The germline CDR1 and CDR2 sequences are SGDLS and YYNGEE. CDR3 length equals 13 residues. V was clipped by 0 bases and J by 6 bases, with 10 bases between them. The CDR3: CASSVGQGTEQYF. CDR3 sequence (DNA): TGTGCCAGCAGCGTAGGGCAGGGGACCGAGCAGTACTTC.

This clone occurred many times. The rearrangement links TRBV4-1 to TRBJ2-7; 12 bases line up with TRBD1. This CDR3 has 13 residues. Germline V CDR1 and CDR2: MGHRA, YSYEKL. Unmatched junction bases numbered 3, after V lost 8 bases and J lost 4 bases. CDR3 protein: CASSGQGAYEQYF. CDR3 sequence (DNA): TGCGCCAGCTCGGGACAGGGGGCTTACGAGCAGTACTTC.

This clone has at least ten counts. The chain carries TRBV5-6 and TRBJ1-4; TRBD1 matches at 10 bases. This CDR3 has 15 amino acids. Germline values: CDR1 SGHDT, CDR2 YYEEEE. The J segment lost 0 bases and the V segment lost 7 bases, leaving 3 bases of the junction unmatched. In DNA, the CDR3 is TGTGCCAGCCATGGACAGGGGGCAACTAATGAAAAACTGTTTTTT. It is translated as CASHGQGATNEKLFF.

Many counts were recorded for this clone. As DNA, the CDR3 is TGTGCCAGTCGGACAGGGACCGGCTCCTATAATTCACCCCTCCACTTT. Translation gives CASRTGTGSYNSPLHF. The gene calls are TRBV19 and TRBJ1-6; 8 nucleotides line up with TRBD1. J was trimmed by 0 bases and V by 8 bases; bases with no gene match: 6. The CDR3 covers 16 residues. CDR1 is LNHDA and CDR2 is SQIVND in the germline V gene (reference sequence).